The present T cell receptor beta chain was sequenced within a study of T cells in Graves' hyperthyroidism and ophthalmopathy. General study points: Among clonotypes expanded in thyroid above 0.001, most were also found in blood.

Trimming stripped 3 bases from V and 2 bases from J, with 8 bases between. The germline V gene encodes CDR1 DFQATT and CDR2 SNEGSKA (reference sequence). The CDR3 sequence is 12 residues long. Regions amplified from RNA transcripts were the TCR beta CDR3 regions. During a first-round RT-PCR of the TCR CDR3, the HTBI primer set was used. Each CDR3 protein gets one entry after TCRdb re-called the multiplex PCR reads with MiXCR. The table lists roughly 110,000 distinct CDR3 sequences, 16% of them singletons, with 42% in the top ten. This clonotype was observed many times. Its specificity is unknown. This chain links TRBV20-1 with TRBJ2-7; D gene unclear. This sequence originates from a woman between 50 and 59 years old with Graves' hyperthyroidism. Sequenced sample: blood. CDR3: CSASRETYEQYF. CDR3 in DNA: TGCAGTGCTAGTCGCGAGACCTACGAGCAGTACTTC.